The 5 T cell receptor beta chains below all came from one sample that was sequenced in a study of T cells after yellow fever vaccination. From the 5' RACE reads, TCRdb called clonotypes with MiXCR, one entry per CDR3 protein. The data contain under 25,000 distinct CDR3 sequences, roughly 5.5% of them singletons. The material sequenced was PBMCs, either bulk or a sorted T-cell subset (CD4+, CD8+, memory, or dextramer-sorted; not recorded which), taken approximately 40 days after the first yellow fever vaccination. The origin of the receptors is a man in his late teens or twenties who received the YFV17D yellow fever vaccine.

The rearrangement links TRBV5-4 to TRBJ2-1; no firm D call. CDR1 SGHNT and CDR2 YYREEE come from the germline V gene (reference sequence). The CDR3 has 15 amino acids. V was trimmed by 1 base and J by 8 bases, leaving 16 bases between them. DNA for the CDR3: TGTGCCAGCAGCTTGCCCGGACCTAAGGTGGATGAGCAGTTCTTC. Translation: CASSLPGPKVDEQFF.

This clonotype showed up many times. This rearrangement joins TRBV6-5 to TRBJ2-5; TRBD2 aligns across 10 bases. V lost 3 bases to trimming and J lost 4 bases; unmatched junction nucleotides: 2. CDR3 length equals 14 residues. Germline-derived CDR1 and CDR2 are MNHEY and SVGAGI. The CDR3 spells CASSYSGGSETQYF. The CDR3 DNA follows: TGTGCCAGCAGTTATAGCGGGGGGTCAGAGACCCAGTACTTC.

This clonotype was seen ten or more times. CDR3 residues: CASSQDYSPLHF. CDR3 in DNA: TGCGCCAGCAGCCAAGACTATTCACCCCTCCACTTT. This chain uses TRBV4-3 with TRBJ1-6, with D unresolved. The CDR3 runs to 12 residues. Germline CDR1 is LGHNA and CDR2 is YSLEER. V lost 0 bases, J lost 8 bases, and 2 bases lay in between.

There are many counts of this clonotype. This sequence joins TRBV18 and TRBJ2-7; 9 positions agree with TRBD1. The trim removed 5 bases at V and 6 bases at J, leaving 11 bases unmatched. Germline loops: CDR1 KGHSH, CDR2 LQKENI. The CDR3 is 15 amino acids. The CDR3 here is CASSKGQGSEGEQYF. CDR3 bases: TGTGCCAGCTCAAAAGGACAGGGGTCAGAGGGCGAGCAGTACTTC. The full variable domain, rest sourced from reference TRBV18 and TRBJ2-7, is NAGVMQNPRHLVRRRGQEARLRCSPMKGHSHVYWYRQLPEEGLKFMVYLQKENIIDESGMPKERFSAEFPKEGPSILRIQQVVRGDSAAYFCASSKGQGSEGEQYFGPGTRLTVT.

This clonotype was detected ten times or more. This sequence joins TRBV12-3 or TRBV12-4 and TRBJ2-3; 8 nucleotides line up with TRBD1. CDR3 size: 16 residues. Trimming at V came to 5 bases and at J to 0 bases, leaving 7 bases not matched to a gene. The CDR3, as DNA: TGTGCCAGCAGTCTCGATCGACAGGGGAGCACAGATACGCAGTATTTT. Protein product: CASSLDRQGSTDTQYF.